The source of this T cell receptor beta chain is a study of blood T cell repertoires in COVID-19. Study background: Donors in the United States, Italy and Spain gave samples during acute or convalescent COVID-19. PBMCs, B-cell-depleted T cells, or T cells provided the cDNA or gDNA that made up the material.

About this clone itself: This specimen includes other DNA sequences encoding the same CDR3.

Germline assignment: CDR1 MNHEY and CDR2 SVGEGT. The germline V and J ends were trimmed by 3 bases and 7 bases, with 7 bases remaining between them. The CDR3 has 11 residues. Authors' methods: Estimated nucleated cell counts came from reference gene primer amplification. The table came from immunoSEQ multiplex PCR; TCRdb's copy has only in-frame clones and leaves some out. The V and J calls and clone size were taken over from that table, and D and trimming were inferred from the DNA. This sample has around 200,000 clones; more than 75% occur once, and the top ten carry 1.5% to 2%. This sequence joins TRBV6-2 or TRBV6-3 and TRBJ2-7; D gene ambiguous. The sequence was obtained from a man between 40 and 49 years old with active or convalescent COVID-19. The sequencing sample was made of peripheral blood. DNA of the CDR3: TGTGCCAGCAGTTATTCATTGGAGCAGTACTTC. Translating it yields CASSYSLEQYF.